A selection of T cell receptor beta chains follows, all from one sample in a study of beta chain features in type 1 diabetes. The protocol was immunoSEQ multiplex PCR, while the TCRdb copy is restricted to in-frame clones and leaves out a portion. The sample yields about 700,000 clones, roughly an eighth seen once. Material for sequencing was naive CD4+ T cells from blood. These receptors were obtained from a man aged 18-30 years with type 1 diabetes. The CDR3 runs from the conserved cysteine through the conserved F or W.

j_gene,v_gene,CDR3aa
TRBJ2-4,TRBV19,CASSIGASRGGNIQYF
TRBJ2-5,TRBV29-1,CSVEGPAAETQYF
TRBJ1-6,TRBV10-3,CAISEGPGDGSPLHF
TRBJ2-3,TRBV6-1,CASTPRISTDTQYF
TRBJ2-7,TRBV27,CASRPSVGEQYF
TRBJ1-2,TRBV30,CAWSVLGSVGGTF
TRBJ2-1,TRBV6-5,CASRRRGGLDNEQFF
TRBJ2-3,TRBV7-3,CASSLRLGTETQYF
TRBJ1-2,TRBV29-1,CSVTDRVNYGYTF
TRBJ2-1,TRBV28,CASSSGTQNEQFF